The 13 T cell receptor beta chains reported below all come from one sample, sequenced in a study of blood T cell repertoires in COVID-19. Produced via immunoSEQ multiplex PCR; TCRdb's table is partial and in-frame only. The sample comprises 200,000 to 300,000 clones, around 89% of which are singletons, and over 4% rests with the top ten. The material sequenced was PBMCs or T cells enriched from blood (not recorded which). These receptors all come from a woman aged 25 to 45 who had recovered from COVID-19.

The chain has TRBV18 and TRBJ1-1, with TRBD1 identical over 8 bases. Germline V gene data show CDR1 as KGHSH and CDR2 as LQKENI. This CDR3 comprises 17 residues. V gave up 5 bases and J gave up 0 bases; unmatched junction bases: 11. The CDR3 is CASSIRTGNGMNTEAFF. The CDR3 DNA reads TGTGCCAGCTCAATAAGGACAGGGAATGGCATGAACACTGAAGCTTTCTTT.

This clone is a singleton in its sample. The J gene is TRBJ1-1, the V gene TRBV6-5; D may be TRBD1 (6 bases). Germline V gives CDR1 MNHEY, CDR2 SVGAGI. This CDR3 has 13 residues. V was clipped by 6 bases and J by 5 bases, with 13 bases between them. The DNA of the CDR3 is TGTGCCAGCAGCCCCGGGGGGGCAACTGAAGCTTTCTTT. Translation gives CASSPGGATEAFF.

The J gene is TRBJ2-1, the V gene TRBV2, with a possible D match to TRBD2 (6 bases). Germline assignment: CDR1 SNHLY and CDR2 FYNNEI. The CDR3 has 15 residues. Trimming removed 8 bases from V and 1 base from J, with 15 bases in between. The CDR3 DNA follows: TGTGCCAGCGACCGAGACCGGGGGTCCTACAATGAGCAGTTCTTC. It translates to CASDRDRGSYNEQFF.

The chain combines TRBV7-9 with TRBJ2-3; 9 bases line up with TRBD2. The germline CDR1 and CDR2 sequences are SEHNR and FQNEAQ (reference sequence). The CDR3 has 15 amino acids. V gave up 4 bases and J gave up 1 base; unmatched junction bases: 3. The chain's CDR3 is CASSWGGGGTDTQYF. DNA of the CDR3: TGTGCCAGCAGCTGGGGCGGGGGGGGCACAGATACGCAGTATTTT.

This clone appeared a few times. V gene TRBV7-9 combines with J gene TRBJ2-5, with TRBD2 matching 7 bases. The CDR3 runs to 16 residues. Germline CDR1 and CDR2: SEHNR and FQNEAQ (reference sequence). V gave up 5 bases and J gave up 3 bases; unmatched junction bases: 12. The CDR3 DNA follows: TGTGCCAGCAGCCTGATGGGCGGGGGTTTGAAAGAGACCCAGTACTTC. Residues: CASSLMGGGLKETQYF.

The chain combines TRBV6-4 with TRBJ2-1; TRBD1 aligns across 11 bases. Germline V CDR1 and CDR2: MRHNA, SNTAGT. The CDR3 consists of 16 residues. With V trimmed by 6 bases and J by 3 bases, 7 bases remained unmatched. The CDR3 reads CASSAFGTGGYNEQFF. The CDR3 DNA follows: TGTGCCAGCAGCGCATTTGGGACAGGGGGCTACAATGAGCAGTTCTTC.

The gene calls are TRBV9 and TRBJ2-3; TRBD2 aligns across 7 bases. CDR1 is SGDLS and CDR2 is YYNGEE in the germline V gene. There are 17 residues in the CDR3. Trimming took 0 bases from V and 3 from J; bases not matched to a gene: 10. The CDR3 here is CASSVGPPGRGTDTQYF. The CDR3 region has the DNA TGTGCCAGCAGCGTAGGTCCCCCGGGGAGGGGAACAGATACGCAGTATTTT. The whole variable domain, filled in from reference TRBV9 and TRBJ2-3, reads DSGVTQTPKHLITATGQRVTLRCSPRSGDLSVYWYQQSLDQGLQFLIQYYNGEERAKGNILERFSAQQFPDLHSELNLSSLELGDSALYFCASSVGPPGRGTDTQYFGPGTRLTVL.

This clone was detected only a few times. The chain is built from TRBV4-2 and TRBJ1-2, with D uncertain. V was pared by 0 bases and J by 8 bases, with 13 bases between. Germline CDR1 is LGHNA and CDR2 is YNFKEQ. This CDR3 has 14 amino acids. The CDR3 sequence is CASSQDMQAWGYTF. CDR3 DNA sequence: TGTGCCAGCAGCCAAGATATGCAGGCCTGGGGCTACACCTTC.

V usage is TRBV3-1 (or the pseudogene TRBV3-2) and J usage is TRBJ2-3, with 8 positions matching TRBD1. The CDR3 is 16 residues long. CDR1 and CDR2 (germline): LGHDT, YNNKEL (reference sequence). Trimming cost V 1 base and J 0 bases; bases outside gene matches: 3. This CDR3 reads CASSQAQGASTDTQYF. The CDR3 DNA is TGTGCCAGCAGCCAAGCCCAGGGGGCGAGCACAGATACGCAGTATTTT.

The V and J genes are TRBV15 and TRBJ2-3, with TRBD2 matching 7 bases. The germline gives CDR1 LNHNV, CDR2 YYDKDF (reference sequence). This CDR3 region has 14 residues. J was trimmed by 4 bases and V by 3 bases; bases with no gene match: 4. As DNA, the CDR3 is TGTGCCACCAGCAGGGGGGAGGGCGCAGATACGCAGTATTTT. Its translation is CATSRGEGADTQYF.

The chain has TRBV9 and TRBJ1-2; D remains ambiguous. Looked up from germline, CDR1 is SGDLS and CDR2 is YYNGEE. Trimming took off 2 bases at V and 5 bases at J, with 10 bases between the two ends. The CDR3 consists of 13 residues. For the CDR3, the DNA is TGTGCCAGCAGCGTGGGCAGAGGGTATGGCTACACCTTC. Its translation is CASSVGRGYGYTF.

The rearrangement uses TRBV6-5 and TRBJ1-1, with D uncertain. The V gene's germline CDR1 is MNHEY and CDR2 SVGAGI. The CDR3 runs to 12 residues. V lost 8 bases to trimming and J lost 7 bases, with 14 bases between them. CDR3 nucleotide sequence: TGTGCCAGCGGTCGAGGGTTTAATGAAGCTTTCTTT. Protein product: CASGRGFNEAFF.

The chain's CDR3 is CASSFSGAYIINEQFF. In DNA, the CDR3 is TGTGCCAGCAGCTTTAGCGGGGCCTACATTATAAATGAGCAGTTCTTC. The gene calls are TRBV5-6 and TRBJ2-1; 8 bases match TRBD2. V was pared by 2 bases and J by 7 bases, with 11 bases of the junction left unmatched. Germline lookup yields CDR1 SGHDT and CDR2 YYEEEE. The CDR3 covers 16 residues. The complete variable domain, with remaining parts taken from reference TRBV5-6 and TRBJ2-1, reads DAGVTQSPTHLIKTRGQQVTLRCSPKSGHDTVSWYQQALGQGPQFIFQYYEEEERQRGNFPDRFSGHQFPNYSSELNVNALLLGDSALYLCASSFSGAYIINEQFFGPGTRLTVL.